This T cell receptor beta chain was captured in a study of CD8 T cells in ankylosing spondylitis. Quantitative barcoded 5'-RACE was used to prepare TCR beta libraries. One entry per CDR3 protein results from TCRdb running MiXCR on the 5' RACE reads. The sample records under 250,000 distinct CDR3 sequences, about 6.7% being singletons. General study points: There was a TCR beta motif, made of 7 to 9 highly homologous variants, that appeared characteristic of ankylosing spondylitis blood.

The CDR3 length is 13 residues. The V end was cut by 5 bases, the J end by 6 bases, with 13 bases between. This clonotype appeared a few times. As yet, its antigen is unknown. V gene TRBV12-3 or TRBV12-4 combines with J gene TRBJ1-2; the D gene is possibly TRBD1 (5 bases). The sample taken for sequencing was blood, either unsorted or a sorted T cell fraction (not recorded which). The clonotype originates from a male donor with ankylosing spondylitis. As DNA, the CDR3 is TGTGCCAGCAGTCCAGGGATTAGAAATGGCTACACCTTC. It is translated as CASSPGIRNGYTF.